This record looks at one TCR beta chain sequence and its context. Adult donors, all healthy and HIV-negative, had no recent acute infections or vaccinations. Division of CD4+ cells produced a CD45RA+ naive subset and a CD45RA-negative memory subset. Only in-frame clones appear in the TCRdb table, and some are missing; sequencing was by immunoSEQ multiplex PCR. The sample carries roughly 2.5 million clones, around 94% recorded once. The sample belongs to a study of shared clonotypes between healthy human individuals. This sequence originates from a man between 18 and 29 years old in good health. The sample taken for sequencing was naive CD4+ T cells sorted from blood. Subset in this sample: CD45RA+ positively selected.

Written as DNA, the CDR3 is TGTGCCAGCTGGAGACCCAGACTGGATCAGACGAATTCACCCCTCCACTTT. Translated: CASWRPRLDQTNSPLHF. The rearrangement joins TRBV5-8 to TRBJ1-6, with D unresolved. The CDR3 length is 17 residues. V was pared by 7 bases and J by 7 bases, with 24 bases between. Germline lookup yields CDR1 SGHTS and CDR2 YDEGEE.